These 24 T cell receptor beta chains originate from one sample sequenced in a study of shared clonotypes between healthy human individuals. Libraries were prepared by immunoSEQ multiplex PCR; TCRdb keeps only in-frame clonotypes and omits some of them. The repertoire holds approximately 640,000 clones, with approximately 79% as singletons. The sequencing sample was made of memory CD4+ T cells sorted from blood. Subset noted: CD45RA-negative fraction. The receptor source for this set is a woman in her 30s in good health.

The chain uses TRBV15 and TRBJ2-1; D is ambiguous. Germline lookup yields CDR1 LNHNV and CDR2 YYDKDF (reference sequence). V lost 2 bases and J lost 8, with 7 bases in between. The length of the CDR3 is 12 residues. The CDR3, as DNA: TGTGCCACCAGCAGATTAGGGTATGAGCAGTTCTTC. Residues: CATSRLGYEQFF.

V gene TRBV19 combines with J gene TRBJ2-1, with 10 positions matching TRBD2. Trimming took 2 bases from V and 4 from J; bases not matched to a gene: 5. The CDR3 totals 16 residues. Germline V gene data show CDR1 as LNHDA and CDR2 as SQIVND (reference sequence). The CDR3 region is CASSIRRTSGYNEQFF. CDR3 sequence (DNA): TGTGCCAGTAGTATACGAAGGACTAGCGGTTACAATGAGCAGTTCTTC.

V and J are TRBV15 and TRBJ2-7; no firm D call. Germline values: CDR1 LNHNV, CDR2 YYDKDF (reference sequence). This CDR3 is built from 14 residues. Trimming left V 0 bases short and J 1 base short, with 7 bases between. The CDR3 sequence: CATSRDTVSYEQYF. The CDR3 bases are TGTGCCACCAGCAGAGATACCGTTTCCTACGAGCAGTACTTC. Together with reference TRBV15 and TRBJ2-7, the CDR3 gives the full variable domain: DAMVIQNPRYQVTQFGKPVTLSCSQTLNHNVMYWYQQKSSQAPKLLFHYYDKDFNNEADTPDNFQSRRPNTSFCFLDIRSPGLGDTAMYLCATSRDTVSYEQYFGPGTRLTVT.

The rearrangement uses TRBV5-1 and TRBJ2-3; tentative D call: TRBD1 (6 bases). This CDR3 has 16 residues. V lost 4 bases, J lost 0 bases, and 15 bases lay in between. CDR1 is SGHRS, CDR2 YFSETQ, per germline. The CDR3 loop is CASSLIRGGSTDTQYF. The CDR3 region has the DNA TGCGCCAGCAGCCTGATCAGGGGTGGGAGCACAGATACGCAGTATTTT. Full variable domain (missing parts from reference TRBV5-1 and TRBJ2-3): KAGVTQTPRYLIKTRGQQVTLSCSPISGHRSVSWYQQTPGQGLQFLFEYFSETQRNKGNFPGRFSGRQFSNSRSEMNVSTLELGDSALYLCASSLIRGGSTDTQYFGPGTRLTVL.

The chain uses TRBV28 and TRBJ2-1; D might be TRBD1 or TRBD2, each matching 6 bases. The CDR3 length is 16 residues. Germline CDR1 is MDHEN and CDR2 is SYDVKM. V gave up 6 bases and J gave up 6 bases, with 21 bases separating them. The DNA of the CDR3 is TGTGCCAGCAGCAGTCCCCTCGGAGGGGGGCCCAATGAGCAGTTCTTC. This gives the protein CASSSPLGGGPNEQFF.

The chain couples TRBV25-1 to TRBJ1-5; 7 bases agree with TRBD1. V trimming: 5 bases; J trimming: 3 bases; junction bases outside the gene matches: 4. This CDR3 comprises 14 residues. Germline assignment: CDR1 MGHDK and CDR2 SYGVNS. The CDR3 loop reads CASSQGQTNQPQHF. The CDR3 DNA reads as TGTGCCAGCAGTCAGGGACAGACCAATCAGCCCCAGCATTTT.

The rearrangement joins TRBV27 to TRBJ2-7, with 11 bases matching TRBD2. Germline V gene lookup returns CDR1 MNHEY and CDR2 SMNVEV (reference sequence). The V gene end was trimmed by 5 bases and the J gene end by 4 bases; junction bases not matched to a gene: 7. The CDR3 runs to 15 residues. CDR3 sequence: CASSPELAGGYEQYF. The CDR3 DNA reads TGTGCCAGCAGTCCTGAGCTAGCGGGAGGTTACGAGCAGTACTTC.

The chain joins TRBV28 to TRBJ1-2, with a tentative D call TRBD1 (5 bases). This CDR3 region has 14 residues. Per germline, CDR1 MDHEN and CDR2 SYDVKM. Trimming shortened V by 5 bases and J by 2 bases, and 12 bases separated the two germline ends. The CDR3 loop reads CASSGRTRNYGYTF. The CDR3 nucleotides are TGTGCCAGCAGTGGAAGGACACGAAACTATGGCTACACCTTC.

Only a few counts were recorded for this clone. This chain uses TRBV19 with TRBJ1-5; D might be TRBD1 (6 bases). Germline CDR1 is LNHDA and CDR2 is SQIVND (reference sequence). This CDR3 has 14 residues. Trimming took off 7 bases at V and 5 bases at J, with 15 bases between the two ends. This chain's CDR3 is CASTPRTEYQPQHF. The CDR3 DNA is TGTGCCAGTACCCCTCGGACAGAATATCAGCCCCAGCATTTT.

The J gene is TRBJ2-5, the V gene TRBV18, with D possibly being TRBD1 or TRBD2 (5 bases each). The ends were cut back, 4 bases at V and 5 bases at J, with 20 bases in the middle. Germline V CDR1 and CDR2: KGHSH, LQKENI. The CDR3 length is 16 residues. CDR3 nucleotide sequence: TGTGCCAGCTCACAACGTACCGGGGACCTAGGGGAGACCCAGTACTTC. It encodes CASSQRTGDLGETQYF.

Concerning this clone: Mismatch with germline at one junction end may stem from a read error. The chain uses TRBV4-1 and TRBJ2-2; 7 bases are shared with TRBD1. This CDR3 has 14 residues. The V gene's germline CDR1 is MGHRA and CDR2 YSYEKL. This chain's CDR3 is CASSHGQACRGAVF. CDR3 coding DNA: TGCGCCAGCAGCCATGGACAGGCGTGCCGGGGAGCTGTTTTT.

This rearrangement joins TRBV7-9 to TRBJ2-1, with 13 bases that match TRBD2. This CDR3 has 16 amino acids. Germline assignment: CDR1 SEHNR and CDR2 FQNEAQ (reference sequence). The V segment lost 4 bases and the J segment 7 bases; nucleotides outside the gene matches: 7. The chain's CDR3 is CASSSRTSGSQNEQFF. The CDR3 DNA reads as TGTGCCAGCAGCTCCCGGACTAGCGGGAGTCAAAATGAGCAGTTCTTC.

This chain uses TRBV11-3 with TRBJ2-1; D may be TRBD2 (6 bases). The germline V gene encodes CDR1 SGHNT and CDR2 YENEEA. V gave up 2 bases and J gave up 8 bases, with 16 bases separating them. This CDR3 has 15 amino acids. The CDR3 here is CASSLNGGAGYEQFF. The DNA for the CDR3 is TGTGCCAGCAGCTTAAACGGGGGAGCTGGCTATGAGCAGTTCTTC. Full variable domain (missing parts from reference TRBV11-3 and TRBJ2-1): EAGVVQSPRYKIIEKKQPVAFWCNPISGHNTLYWYLQNLGQGPELLIRYENEEAVDDSQLPKDRFSAERLKGVDSTLKIQPAELGDSAVYLCASSLNGGAGYEQFFGPGTRLTVL.

J is TRBJ2-7 and V is TRBV7-2; D call uncertain. The CDR3 totals 13 residues. Germline V CDR1 and CDR2: SGHTA, FQGNSA. Trimming stripped 4 bases from V and 3 bases from J, with 10 bases between. The CDR3: CASSSYLDYEQYF. Here the CDR3 DNA reads TGTGCCAGCAGCTCCTACTTAGACTACGAGCAGTACTTC.

The chain is built from TRBV19 and TRBJ1-2, with D hard to call. V was cut by 3 bases and J by 0 bases, with 11 bases left in between. This CDR3 is built from 15 residues. The V gene's germline CDR1 is LNHDA and CDR2 SQIVND (reference sequence). The CDR3 here is CASSIWTPANYGYTF. For the CDR3, the DNA is TGTGCCAGTAGTATTTGGACTCCCGCTAACTATGGCTACACCTTC.

This chain uses TRBV6-6 with TRBJ2-4; D is uncertain. The CDR3 sequence is 15 residues long. Trimming left V 6 bases short and J 6 bases short, with 18 bases between. Per the germline V gene, CDR1 is MNHNY and CDR2 is SVGAGI (reference sequence). CDR3 DNA sequence: TGTGCCAGCAGACCCGGCCCCGCCGGTGGAAACATTCAGTACTTC. This codes for CASRPGPAGGNIQYF.

The chain has TRBV9 and TRBJ1-2; 9 bases line up with TRBD1. Germline CDR1 reads SGDLS; CDR2 reads YYNGEE. Trimming cost V 3 bases and J 4 bases; bases outside gene matches: 13. CDR3 length: 17 amino acids. The CDR3 loop reads CASSGRTGALGPYGYTF. DNA for the CDR3: TGTGCCAGCAGCGGGCGGACAGGGGCGCTTGGCCCCTATGGCTACACCTTC.

This clone was seen a few times. V and J are TRBV28 and TRBJ1-5; tentatively, D is TRBD1 (6 bases). V dropped 3 bases and J dropped 9 bases, with 21 bases sitting between them. The germline gives CDR1 MDHEN, CDR2 SYDVKM. The CDR3 spans 16 residues. The CDR3 DNA follows: TGTGCCAGCAGTTTTTACAACCGGGACACTTCGAGGCCCCAGCATTTT. Its protein product is CASSFYNRDTSRPQHF.

The chain combines TRBV14 with TRBJ2-7, with 8 bases identical to TRBD1. CDR1 is SGHDN, CDR2 FVKESK, per germline. V lost 4 bases and J lost 4; bases outside the gene matches: 9. This CDR3 has 15 residues. CDR3 amino acids: CASSRGQGVGYEQYF. As DNA, the CDR3 is TGTGCCAGCAGCCGAGGACAGGGCGTGGGATACGAGCAGTACTTC.

The chain links TRBV4-2 to TRBJ2-7; 9 bases are shared with TRBD2. The V gene end was trimmed by 5 bases and the J gene end by 1 base; junction bases not matched to a gene: 15. CDR1 and CDR2 (germline): LGHNA, YNFKEQ. The CDR3 has 18 amino acids. The DNA for the CDR3 is TGTGCCAGCAGCAACAAGAGGGGGTGGCTAGCGGGGTCCTACGAGCAGTACTTC. Protein product: CASSNKRGWLAGSYEQYF.

The chain is built from TRBV4-1 and TRBJ2-7; D possibly corresponds to TRBD1 (6 bases). The CDR3 runs to 18 residues. The V gene lost 4 bases and the J gene lost 0 bases, with 22 bases spanning the gap. CDR1 and CDR2 from the germline V gene are MGHRA and YSYEKL. CDR3 DNA: TGCGCCAGCAGCCCTATGGGACAAATACGAAGAAACTCCTACGAGCAGTACTTC. Translated: CASSPMGQIRRNSYEQYF.

This clone was observed a handful of times. The CDR3 DNA is TGCAGCGTTGATTCAATGACAAGGGTCACTGAAGCTTTCTTT. Encoded protein: CSVDSMTRVTEAFF. The V and J genes are TRBV29-1 and TRBJ1-1; D call uncertain. The CDR3 has 14 amino acids. Between the trimmed V and J ends, which lost 3 bases and 4 bases, there was a span of 15 bases. Per the germline V gene, CDR1 is SQVTM and CDR2 is ANQGSEA.

V is TRBV6-1 and J is TRBJ2-7, with D possibly TRBD2 on 5 matching bases. Trimming removed 2 bases from V and 2 bases from J, with 19 bases in between. The CDR3 length is 17 residues. Germline CDR1 and CDR2: MNHNS and SASEGT. The DNA of the CDR3 is TGTGCCAGCAGTGAATTACGGGGAGACGGAAGCACCTACGAGCAGTACTTC. Translation: CASSELRGDGSTYEQYF.

The chain is built from TRBV7-3 and TRBJ2-5, with 7 positions matching TRBD2. V dropped 1 base and J dropped 1; count of bases not matched to a gene: 3. The CDR3 is made up of 15 amino acids. Germline V gives CDR1 SGHTA, CDR2 FQGTGA. CDR3 protein: CASSLMPSGQETQYF. The CDR3 DNA sequence: TGTGCCAGCAGCTTAATGCCTAGCGGCCAAGAGACCCAGTACTTC.